A single sample gave rise to the 26 T cell receptor beta chains below, sequenced in a study of blood T cell repertoires in COVID-19. The method was immunoSEQ multiplex PCR; TCRdb's version includes in-frame clones alone and lacks a portion of them. The data hold some 240,000 clones, with 85% observed a single time. The specimen sequenced was peripheral blood. Receptors were obtained from a woman aged 65 to 85 with COVID-19, enrolled during active disease.

The V and J genes are TRBV11-1 and TRBJ2-2; 12 nucleotides line up with TRBD1. J gave up 8 bases and V 3 bases, and 1 base lay outside the gene matches. From germline, CDR1 is SGHAT and CDR2 FQDESV (reference sequence). This CDR3 contains 14 residues. The CDR3 loop is CASSLGQGAGELFF. CDR3 DNA sequence: TGTGCCAGCAGCTTGGGACAGGGGGCTGGGGAGCTGTTTTTT.

The gene calls are TRBV7-2 and TRBJ1-5; a weak D match, TRBD1 (5 bases). Trimming stripped 1 base from V and 6 bases from J, with 13 bases between. The CDR3 is 15 amino acids. Germline V CDR1 and CDR2: SGHTA, FQGNSA. The CDR3 sequence: CASSLEVGRLQPQHF. CDR3 nucleotide sequence: TGTGCCAGCAGCTTAGAGGTGGGGCGGCTTCAGCCCCAGCATTTT.

This rearrangement joins TRBV5-4 to TRBJ1-1; the match to TRBD1 covers 11 bases. The CDR3 has 15 amino acids. Trimming at V came to 4 bases and at J to 4 bases, leaving 6 bases not matched to a gene. CDR1 is SGHNT, CDR2 YYREEE, per germline (reference sequence). Here the CDR3 reads CASSLGTGGGTEAFF. In DNA, the CDR3 is TGTGCCAGCAGCCTGGGGACAGGGGGAGGCACTGAAGCTTTCTTT.

This chain uses TRBV10-3 with TRBJ2-1; TRBD2 aligns across 9 bases. Germline CDR1 is ENHRY and CDR2 is SYGVKD. The CDR3 spans 14 residues. After removal of 4 bases from V and 5 bases from J, the junction contained 3 bases not matched to a gene. CDR3 residues: CAISGASGDNEQFF. The DNA of the CDR3 is TGTGCCATCAGTGGGGCTAGCGGGGACAATGAGCAGTTCTTC.

This clone was found once. J is TRBJ2-3 and V is TRBV19; 8 bases fit TRBD2. Losses at the gene ends were 5 bases for V and 1 base for J; bases not matched to a gene: 11. The CDR3 is made up of 17 amino acids. Germline V CDR1 and CDR2: LNHDA, SQIVND (reference sequence). The CDR3 region has the DNA TGTGCCAGTAGTGCGCGCGGACTAGCAGTAGGCACAGATACGCAGTATTTT. Translation gives CASSARGLAVGTDTQYF. Together with reference TRBV19 and TRBJ2-3, the CDR3 gives the full variable domain: DGGITQSPKYLFRKEGQNVTLSCEQNLNHDAMYWYRQDPGQGLRLIYYSQIVNDFQKGDIAEGYSVSREKKESFPLTVTSAQKNPTAFYLCASSARGLAVGTDTQYFGPGTRLTVL.

This CDR3 is CASSPVGRDGVYEQYF. Written as DNA, the CDR3 is TGTGCCAGCAGCCCCGTGGGGCGGGATGGGGTCTACGAGCAGTACTTC. The J gene is TRBJ2-7, the V gene TRBV7-9; perhaps TRBD2 as D (6 bases). Germline assignment: CDR1 SEHNR and CDR2 FQNEAQ (reference sequence). The CDR3 loop spans 16 amino acids. The V end was cut by 5 bases, the J end by 3 bases, with 20 bases between.

V and J are TRBV5-5 and TRBJ1-2, with TRBD1 as a possible D gene (6 bases). CDR3 size: 14 residues. The germline V gene encodes CDR1 SGHKS and CDR2 YYEKEE (reference sequence). With 4 bases removed from V and 4 bases from J, the gap between germline ends came to 14 bases. CDR3 amino acids: CASSLGQWAYGYTF. The CDR3 DNA reads as TGTGCCAGCAGCCTCGGACAGTGGGCCTATGGCTACACCTTC.

The genes are TRBV7-2 and TRBJ1-1, with D possibly being TRBD1 (5 bases). Trimming took off 5 bases at V and 4 bases at J, with 17 bases between the two ends. There are 15 residues in the CDR3. Germline V lookup: CDR1 SGHTA, CDR2 FQGNSA. The CDR3: CASSEGVSGGTEAFF. The CDR3 DNA reads as TGTGCCAGCAGCGAAGGGGTAAGCGGGGGCACTGAAGCTTTCTTT.

The chain couples TRBV27 to TRBJ1-1; D possibly corresponds to TRBD1 (5 bases). This CDR3 has 15 amino acids. CDR1 is MNHEY, CDR2 SMNVEV, per germline (reference sequence). V lost 6 bases and J lost 1, with 15 bases in between. In nucleotides, the CDR3 is TGTGCCAGCAGACCAGGGTATATGACGAACACTGAAGCTTTCTTT. Protein product: CASRPGYMTNTEAFF.

The chain combines TRBV29-1 with TRBJ2-1, with 7 bases fitting TRBD1. V lost 6 bases and J lost 10; bases outside the gene matches: 15. The CDR3 contains 14 residues. Germline lookup yields CDR1 SQVTM and CDR2 ANQGSEA. Here the CDR3 reads CSVEDRRIRNEQFF. The CDR3 nucleotides read TGCAGCGTGGAGGACAGGAGGATTAGGAACGAGCAGTTCTTC.

The chain has TRBV28 and TRBJ1-2; D gene uncertain. This CDR3 has 13 amino acids. Per germline, CDR1 MDHEN and CDR2 SYDVKM. V dropped 2 bases and J dropped 4 bases, with 8 bases sitting between them. CDR3 in DNA: TGTGCCAGCAGTTTAGGCCAGTTCTATGGCTACACCTTC. Its translation: CASSLGQFYGYTF.

This clone was recorded only once. The genes are TRBV11-3 and TRBJ1-1; D gene unclear. The CDR3 extends over 13 amino acids. V lost 1 base and J lost 4, with 7 bases in between. Per germline, CDR1 SGHNT and CDR2 YENEEA. CDR3 nucleotides: TGTGCCAGCAGCTTAGGAACAAGCACTGAAGCTTTCTTT. It is translated as CASSLGTSTEAFF.

CDR3 region: CAIFLTAYGYTF. The CDR3 DNA follows: TGTGCCATCTTTTTGACAGCCTATGGCTACACCTTC. The J gene is TRBJ1-2, the V gene TRBV10-3, with D possibly matching TRBD1 (5 bases). This CDR3 contains 12 residues. From germline, CDR1 is ENHRY and CDR2 SYGVKD. Trimming cost V 8 bases and J 4 bases, with 11 bases left between them.

J is TRBJ1-3 and V is TRBV7-9; 7 bases line up with TRBD1. The junction had 5 bases not matched to a gene; V was cut back by 5 bases and J by 4 bases. This CDR3 region has 14 residues. Germline values: CDR1 SEHNR, CDR2 FQNEAQ (reference sequence). CDR3 sequence (DNA): TGTGCCAGCAGCCATGGGACAGAGGGAAACACCATATATTTT. The encoded protein is CASSHGTEGNTIYF.

The chain has TRBV4-3 and TRBJ1-2; D gene unclear. Germline lookup yields CDR1 LGHNA and CDR2 YSLEER. With 4 bases removed from V and 4 bases from J, the gap between germline ends came to 13 bases. The CDR3 runs 14 residues. The CDR3 region is CASSRGDPSYGYTF. DNA of the CDR3: TGCGCCAGCAGCCGAGGAGACCCGAGCTATGGCTACACCTTC.

The chain has TRBV6-5 and TRBJ2-7; no clear D. This CDR3 has 13 amino acids. The V and J ends lost 2 bases and 0 bases respectively, with 5 bases between them. Germline assignment: CDR1 MNHEY and CDR2 SVGAGI. In nucleotides, the CDR3 is TGTGCCAGCAGTTACGGGCACTCCTACGAGCAGTACTTC. This encodes CASSYGHSYEQYF.

V usage is TRBV3-1 (or the pseudogene TRBV3-2) and J usage is TRBJ2-5; 8 nucleotides line up with TRBD1. Per the germline V gene, CDR1 is LGHDT and CDR2 is YNNKEL (reference sequence). This CDR3 comprises 14 residues. V trimming: 5 bases; J trimming: 4 bases; junction bases outside the gene matches: 6. CDR3 sequence: CASSSDRARETQYF. CDR3 DNA sequence: TGTGCCAGCAGCTCGGACAGGGCGCGAGAGACCCAGTACTTC.

This clone was seen once. This chain joins TRBV6-2 or TRBV6-3 and TRBJ1-3; TRBD1 agrees at 9 bases. Germline V gives CDR1 MNHEY, CDR2 SVGEGT. The V segment lost 5 bases and the J segment 0 bases; nucleotides outside the gene matches: 5. This CDR3 has 16 amino acids. The CDR3 is CASSRTGALSGNTIYF. The CDR3 DNA follows: TGTGCCAGCAGTCGGACAGGGGCCCTCTCTGGAAACACCATATATTTT.

The V and J genes are TRBV20-1 and TRBJ1-2; weak D call: TRBD1 (5 bases). Per the germline V gene, CDR1 is DFQATT and CDR2 is SNEGSKA (reference sequence). Trimming removed 3 bases from V and 6 bases from J, with 8 bases in between. CDR3 length: 11 amino acids. The CDR3 bases are TGCAGTGCTAGTAGGGGTAATGGCTACACCTTC. This encodes CSASRGNGYTF.

This chain connects TRBV5-1 to TRBJ1-2, with 7 bases that match TRBD1. Trimming took 4 bases from V and 4 from J; bases not matched to a gene: 7. Germline CDR1 and CDR2: SGHRS and YFSETQ. The length of the CDR3 is 14 residues. The CDR3 spells CASSQGQNLYGYTF. CDR3 coding DNA: TGCGCCAGCAGCCAGGGACAGAATCTCTATGGCTACACCTTC.

The gene calls are TRBV11-3 and TRBJ2-5, with D possibly TRBD2 on 5 matching bases. The CDR3 covers 14 residues. Germline loops: CDR1 SGHNT, CDR2 YENEEA. The V end was cut by 5 bases, the J end by 5 bases, with 15 bases between. CDR3 residues: CASSPSPSRETQYF. CDR3 bases: TGTGCCAGCAGCCCTAGCCCCTCGCGGGAGACCCAGTACTTC. The full variable domain, completed using reference TRBV11-3 and TRBJ2-5, is EAGVVQSPRYKIIEKKQPVAFWCNPISGHNTLYWYLQNLGQGPELLIRYENEEAVDDSQLPKDRFSAERLKGVDSTLKIQPAELGDSAVYLCASSPSPSRETQYFGPGTRLLVL.

The rearrangement joins TRBV11-2 to TRBJ1-6; the match to TRBD1 covers 7 bases. V lost 3 bases, J lost 6 bases, and 8 bases stayed unmatched. Germline V lookup: CDR1 SGHAT, CDR2 FQNNGV. The CDR3 is 16 residues long. The CDR3 nucleotides read TGTGCCAGCAGCTTGATTCCCGGGACAGCTAATTCACCCCTCCACTTT. It yields the protein CASSLIPGTANSPLHF.

V and J are TRBV7-2 and TRBJ2-2; a weak D match, TRBD1 (6 bases). V lost 3 bases to trimming and J lost 4 bases, with 12 bases between them. The CDR3 contains 15 residues. Germline values: CDR1 SGHTA, CDR2 FQGNSA. CDR3 in amino acids: CASSLRTDRTGELFF. As DNA, the CDR3 is TGTGCCAGCAGCTTGAGGACAGATCGCACCGGGGAGCTGTTTTTT.

V is TRBV5-6 and J is TRBJ2-7; D may be TRBD1 (5 bases). The CDR3 runs 16 residues. Per germline, CDR1 SGHDT and CDR2 YYEEEE. Trimming pared 7 bases from V and 4 bases from J, leaving 24 bases between. CDR3 loop: CASHSLGSAGSYEQYF. In DNA, the CDR3 is TGTGCCAGCCACAGCTTGGGATCGGCAGGGTCGTACGAGCAGTACTTC.

The chain couples TRBV6-5 to TRBJ1-2, with 8 bases aligning to TRBD1. CDR1 and CDR2 from the germline V gene are MNHEY and SVGAGI. V gave up 2 bases and J gave up 6 bases; unmatched junction bases: 8. The CDR3 runs to 15 residues. CDR3 amino acids: CASSYHGQGANGYTF. For the CDR3, the DNA is TGTGCCAGCAGTTACCACGGACAGGGAGCGAATGGCTACACCTTC.

The chain combines TRBV7-8 with TRBJ2-7; 11 bases match TRBD2. After removal of 3 bases from V and 7 bases from J, the junction contained 8 bases not matched to a gene. Germline lookup yields CDR1 SGHVS and CDR2 FQNEAQ. The CDR3 is 15 amino acids. The CDR3: CASSLGSGRAREQYF. The CDR3 bases are TGTGCCAGCAGCTTGGGTAGCGGGAGGGCCCGTGAGCAGTACTTC. The entire variable domain, with the rest obtained from reference TRBV7-8 and TRBJ2-7, is as follows: GAGVSQSPRYKVAKRGQDVALRCDPISGHVSLFWYQQALGQGPEFLTYFQNEAQLDKSGLPSDRFFAERPEGSVSTLKIQRTQQEDSAVYLCASSLGSGRAREQYFGPGTRLTVT.